Sequencing of this TCR beta chain was carried out in a study of T cell clones after liver transplantation. Study-level background: Apart from a few HCV-positive recipients, transplants were for non-autoimmune, non-viral reasons.

Study results and limitations: A larger donor-reactive than third-party decline suggested partial antigen-specific deletion.

This clone has just one count. Its specificity is not known. Measured with immunoSEQ multiplex PCR; TCRdb has only the in-frame clones, and not every one. The data show about 15,000 clones, less than 85% seen once. The CDR3 consists of 13 residues. Looked up from germline, CDR1 is SGHVS and CDR2 is FNYEAQ. Trimming left V 5 bases short and J 2 bases short, with 10 bases between. This sequence originates from a human patient who received a liver transplant. Some T cells may be transferred from the graft donor. The material was CD8+ T cells from blood, obtained around 44 months after liver transplant. The genes are TRBV7-6 and TRBJ2-7; D may be TRBD1 (5 bases). CDR3 coding DNA: TGTGCCAGCAGCCACGGACAAGCCTACGAGCAGTACTTC. Translation: CASSHGQAYEQYF.